The rows below give T cell receptor beta chains drawn from one sample of a study of blood T cell repertoires in COVID-19. TCRdb's table, derived via immunoSEQ multiplex PCR, lists solely in-frame clones and lacks some. The profile shows around 140,000 clones, approximately 86% of them singletons. The sample taken for sequencing was peripheral blood. These receptor sequences come from a woman aged 45-59 years with acute or convalescent COVID-19. Each CDR3 is given with its conserved first and last residue. A D gene is named only where the DNA matches it firmly. Some rows have no size entry. The others give once, few or many, or a class for an expanded clone.

V gene,J gene,clone size,D gene,CDR3 protein,CDR3 DNA
TRBV27,TRBJ2-7,NA,NA,CASSDTGYYEQYF,TGTGCCAGCAGTGATACAGGGTACTACGAGCAGTACTTC
TRBV29-1,TRBJ2-2,NA,TRBD2,CSTSGRGTGELFF,TGCAGCACTAGCGGGAGGGGCACCGGGGAGCTGTTTTTT
TRBV6-5,TRBJ2-3,NA,TRBD2,CASRLAGPPGDTQYF,TGTGCCAGCAGACTAGCGGGGCCTCCTGGAGATACGCAGTATTTT
TRBV11-2,TRBJ1-5,NA,NA,CASSWGRDQPQHF,TGTGCCAGCAGCTGGGGCAGGGATCAGCCCCAGCATTTT
TRBV7-3,TRBJ1-1,NA,TRBD1,CASSLGTANTEAFF,TGTGCCAGCAGCTTAGGGACAGCGAACACTGAAGCTTTCTTT
TRBV3-1/TRBV3-2,TRBJ1-1,NA,TRBD1,CASSQGTGGTEAFF,TGTGCCAGCAGCCAAGGGACAGGGGGCACTGAAGCTTTCTTT
TRBV7-9,TRBJ1-2,NA,TRBD1,CASSPGQEFYGYTF,TGTGCCAGCAGCCCGGGACAGGAGTTCTATGGCTACACCTTC
TRBV6-5,TRBJ1-2,NA,TRBD1,CASSYSGTGGEGYTF,TGTGCCAGCAGTTACTCGGGGACAGGGGGCGAGGGCTACACCTTC
TRBV11-2,TRBJ2-5,NA,NA,CASSLAQETQYF,TGTGCCAGCAGCTTAGCACAAGAGACCCAGTACTTC
TRBV5-1,TRBJ2-1,NA,NA,CASSLAIGGQGNEQFF,TGCGCCAGCAGCTTGGCCATCGGGGGGCAGGGGAATGAGCAGTTCTTC
TRBV2,TRBJ2-1,NA,TRBD2,CASSEPIAGDGEQFF,TGTGCCAGCAGTGAGCCTATAGCGGGAGACGGTGAGCAGTTCTTC
TRBV11-1,TRBJ2-7,NA,NA,CASSLVWGATDEQYF,TGTGCCAGCAGCTTAGTTTGGGGCGCAACAGACGAGCAGTACTTC
TRBV19,TRBJ2-3,NA,NA,CASTSQVLSTDTQYF,TGTGCCAGTACCAGTCAGGTTTTAAGCACAGATACGCAGTATTTT
TRBV5-1,TRBJ2-5,NA,TRBD2,CASGEGPRETQYF,TGCGCCAGCGGGGAGGGACCGAGAGAGACCCAGTACTTC
TRBV5-6,TRBJ2-7,many,TRBD1,CASSLIVTGGEQYF,TGTGCCAGCAGCTTGATCGTAACAGGGGGGGAGCAGTACTTC
TRBV5-1,TRBJ2-3,NA,TRBD2,CASSSGLTTTDTQYF,TGCGCCAGCAGCTCGGGACTAACGACCACAGATACGCAGTATTTT
TRBV25-1,TRBJ2-7,NA,TRBD2,CASSELAGRHEQYF,TGTGCCAGCAGTGAACTAGCGGGTCGGCACGAGCAGTACTTC
TRBV15,TRBJ2-1,NA,TRBD1,CATSRSGTGTNEQFF,TGTGCCACCAGCAGATCCGGGACAGGGACCAATGAGCAGTTCTTC
TRBV5-4,TRBJ1-2,NA,NA,CASSLDQNYGYTF,TGTGCCAGCAGCTTGGATCAGAACTATGGCTACACCTTC
TRBV24-1,TRBJ1-2,NA,TRBD1,CATSDSGTGYYGYTF,TGTGCCACCAGTGACAGCGGGACAGGTTACTATGGCTACACCTTC
TRBV24-1,TRBJ2-5,once,TRBD1,CATSVQGAQETQYF,TGTGCCACCAGTGTCCAGGGGGCACAAGAGACCCAGTACTTC
TRBV20-1,TRBJ1-1,NA,NA,CSASIPRQGEAFF,TGCAGTGCTAGTATCCCTCGGCAGGGGGAAGCTTTCTTT
TRBV7-3,TRBJ2-2,NA,TRBD2,CASSFVLAGNPGELFF,TGTGCCAGCAGCTTTGTCCTAGCGGGGAATCCGGGGGAGCTGTTTTTT
TRBV29-1,TRBJ1-1,NA,TRBD1,CSAGTANTEAFF,TGCAGTGCCGGGACAGCGAACACTGAAGCTTTCTTT